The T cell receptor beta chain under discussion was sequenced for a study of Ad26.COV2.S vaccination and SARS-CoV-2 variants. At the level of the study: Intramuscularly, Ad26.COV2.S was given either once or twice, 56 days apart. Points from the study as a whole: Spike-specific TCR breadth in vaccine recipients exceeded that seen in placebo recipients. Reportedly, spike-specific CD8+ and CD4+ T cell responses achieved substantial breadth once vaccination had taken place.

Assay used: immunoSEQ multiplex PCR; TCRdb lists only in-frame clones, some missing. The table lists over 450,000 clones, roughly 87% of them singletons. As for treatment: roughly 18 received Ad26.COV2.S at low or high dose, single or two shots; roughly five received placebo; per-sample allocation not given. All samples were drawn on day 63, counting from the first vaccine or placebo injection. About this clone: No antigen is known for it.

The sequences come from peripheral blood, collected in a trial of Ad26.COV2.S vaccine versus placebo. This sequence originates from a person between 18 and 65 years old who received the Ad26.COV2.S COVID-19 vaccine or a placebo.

The CDR3 is CASSRRRDRVFYEQYF. The DNA of the CDR3 is TGTGCCAGTAGTAGACGCCGGGACAGGGTTTTTTACGAGCAGTACTTC. The J gene is TRBJ2-7, the V gene TRBV19; 9 bases line up with TRBD1. There are 16 residues in the CDR3. From germline, CDR1 is LNHDA and CDR2 SQIVND (reference sequence). V was clipped by 4 bases and J by 4 bases; unmatched bases: 11.